This T cell receptor (beta chain) was sequenced for a study of blood T cell repertoires in COVID-19. Study details: PBMCs, B-cell-depleted T cells, or T cells were the source of the cDNA or gDNA that made up the material.

Germline loops: CDR1 MDHEN, CDR2 SYDVKM. This CDR3 has 16 residues. The V and J ends lost 3 bases and 2 bases, in that order; junction bases with no gene match: 7. How the authors handled the data: It was from reference gene primer amplification that nucleated cell counts were estimated. TCRdb keeps only in-frame clones here, not all; method: immunoSEQ multiplex PCR. The DNA was the basis for D and trimming; V, J and clone size are from that table. The repertoire holds about 370,000 clones, about 90% seen once, with about 2.9% in the top ten. The receptor's source is a woman between 25 and 40 years old with COVID-19, enrolled during active disease. This sequence joins TRBV28 and TRBJ1-5, with 7 nucleotides matching TRBD1. Sequencing used peripheral blood. The CDR3 nucleotides read TGTGCCAGCAGTTTCGCAGGGGGTAAGGGCAATCAGCCCCAGCATTTT. It encodes CASSFAGGKGNQPQHF.